Listed below are T cell receptor beta chains from one sample, sequenced in a study of blood T cells in healthy people across ages. MiXCR was run by TCRdb on the 5' RACE reads, yielding one entry per CDR3 protein. Of 1.5 million to 2 million distinct CDR3 sequences listed, over 25% were seen once; the top ten hold 7.7%. Material for sequencing was blood. The receptors come from a woman aged 30 to 39 in good health. Both conserved end residues are part of each CDR3. A D gene is named only where the DNA matches it firmly. Clone size, where shown, is once, few, many, or a class for clones that have expanded.

d_call: .; j_call: TRBJ2-5; clone_size: .; v_call: TRBV5-1; cdr3_aa: CASSLWSGFTQETQYF; cdr3_nt: TGCGCCAGCAGCTTGTGGTCCGGCTTTACCCAAGAGACCCAGTACTTC
d_call: .; j_call: TRBJ2-5; clone_size: many; v_call: TRBV4-3; cdr3_aa: CASSQDSGETQYF; cdr3_nt: TGCGCCAGCAGCCAAGATTCCGGAGAGACCCAGTACTTC
d_call: .; j_call: TRBJ1-1; clone_size: few; v_call: TRBV19; cdr3_aa: CASSPTLLTEAFF; cdr3_nt: TGTGCCAGTAGCCCGACCTTGCTGACTGAAGCTTTCTTT
d_call: TRBD2; j_call: TRBJ2-1; clone_size: many; v_call: TRBV5-1; cdr3_aa: CASSLPRTSAYNEQFF; cdr3_nt: TGCGCCAGCAGCTTACCCCGAACTAGCGCTTACAATGAGCAGTTCTTC
d_call: TRBD2; j_call: TRBJ2-2; clone_size: .; v_call: TRBV3-1; cdr3_aa: CASSQEGTSGPTGELFF; cdr3_nt: TGTGCCAGCAGCCAAGAGGGGACTAGCGGCCCCACCGGGGAGCTGTTTTTT
d_call: TRBD2; j_call: TRBJ2-1; clone_size: few; v_call: TRBV9; cdr3_aa: CASSPRLAGGPFNEQFF; cdr3_nt: TGTGCCAGCAGCCCGCGACTAGCGGGAGGGCCTTTCAATGAGCAGTTCTTC
d_call: .; j_call: TRBJ1-2; clone_size: few; v_call: TRBV29-1; cdr3_aa: CSVGPEGYGYTF; cdr3_nt: TGCAGCGTGGGGCCTGAAGGATATGGCTACACCTTC
d_call: .; j_call: TRBJ2-3; clone_size: .; v_call: TRBV5-1; cdr3_aa: CASTGTRSTDTQYF; cdr3_nt: TGCGCCAGCACAGGCACTAGGAGCACAGATACGCAGTATTTT
d_call: .; j_call: TRBJ1-2; clone_size: .; v_call: TRBV3-1; cdr3_aa: CASTPWTANYGYTF; cdr3_nt: TGTGCCAGCACCCCCTGGACAGCTAACTATGGCTACACCTTC
d_call: .; j_call: TRBJ1-2; clone_size: .; v_call: TRBV10-3; cdr3_aa: CATGGGTYGYTF; cdr3_nt: TGTGCCACTGGGGGGGGAACCTATGGCTACACCTTC
d_call: TRBD1; j_call: TRBJ2-7; clone_size: .; v_call: TRBV25-1; cdr3_aa: CASSGDRGRVHEQYF; cdr3_nt: TGTGCCAGCAGTGGGGACAGGGGTCGTGTCCACGAGCAGTACTTC
d_call: .; j_call: TRBJ2-5; clone_size: few; v_call: TRBV28; cdr3_aa: CASSWGSTYQETQYF; cdr3_nt: TGTGCCAGCAGTTGGGGGTCTACGTACCAAGAGACCCAGTACTTC
d_call: .; j_call: TRBJ2-5; clone_size: .; v_call: TRBV12-3/TRBV12-4; cdr3_aa: CASSFGESVETQYF; cdr3_nt: TGTGCCAGCAGTTTCGGGGAGTCGGTAGAGACCCAGTACTTC
d_call: .; j_call: TRBJ2-6; clone_size: .; v_call: TRBV18; cdr3_aa: CASSPLPDSGANVLTF; cdr3_nt: TGTGCCAGCTCACCCCTCCCAGACTCTGGGGCCAACGTCCTGACTTTC
d_call: .; j_call: TRBJ2-2; clone_size: few; v_call: TRBV5-1; cdr3_aa: CASAPSGHTGELFF; cdr3_nt: TGCGCCAGCGCCCCCTCAGGGCACACCGGGGAGCTGTTTTTT
d_call: .; j_call: TRBJ2-7; clone_size: few; v_call: TRBV7-2; cdr3_aa: CASSLARYNEQYF; cdr3_nt: TGTGCCAGCAGCTTAGCTCGTTACAATGAGCAGTACTTC
d_call: TRBD1; j_call: TRBJ2-5; clone_size: many; v_call: TRBV27; cdr3_aa: CASSLRQGSRETQYF; cdr3_nt: TGTGCCAGCAGTTTGCGACAGGGGTCGAGAGAGACCCAGTACTTC
d_call: .; j_call: TRBJ1-1; clone_size: .; v_call: TRBV3-1; cdr3_aa: CASSKEGQLNTEAFF; cdr3_nt: TGTGCCAGCAGCAAAGAAGGACAGTTGAACACTGAAGCTTTCTTT
d_call: TRBD1; j_call: TRBJ1-2; clone_size: .; v_call: TRBV5-1; cdr3_aa: CASSMDREGYTF; cdr3_nt: TGCGCCAGCAGCATGGACAGGGAAGGCTACACCTTC
d_call: .; j_call: TRBJ2-7; clone_size: .; v_call: TRBV10-3; cdr3_aa: CAISESGGPREQYF; cdr3_nt: TGTGCCATCAGTGAGTCCGGGGGGCCTCGGGAGCAGTACTTC
d_call: TRBD2; j_call: TRBJ2-5; clone_size: .; v_call: TRBV2; cdr3_aa: CASSVGLARDGETQYF; cdr3_nt: TGTGCCAGCAGTGTAGGACTAGCACGGGATGGAGAGACCCAGTACTTC
d_call: .; j_call: TRBJ1-1; clone_size: few; v_call: TRBV7-3; cdr3_aa: CASSLMPNTEAFF; cdr3_nt: TGTGCCAGCAGCTTAATGCCGAACACTGAAGCTTTCTTT
d_call: .; j_call: TRBJ1-1; clone_size: few; v_call: TRBV20-1; cdr3_aa: CSARIFTEAFF; cdr3_nt: TGCAGTGCTAGAATCTTCACTGAAGCTTTCTTT
d_call: TRBD1; j_call: TRBJ2-7; clone_size: .; v_call: TRBV5-1; cdr3_aa: CATRQTTDRGPSYEQYF; cdr3_nt: TGCGCCACCAGACAAACAACTGACAGGGGACCGTCCTACGAGCAGTACTTC
d_call: .; j_call: TRBJ1-4; clone_size: .; v_call: TRBV18; cdr3_aa: CASSPRRPEGEKLFF; cdr3_nt: TGTGCCAGCTCACCCCGGAGGCCCGAGGGTGAAAAACTGTTTTTT
d_call: .; j_call: TRBJ2-7; clone_size: .; v_call: TRBV14; cdr3_aa: CASSQEAGLLFYEQYF; cdr3_nt: TGTGCCAGCAGCCAAGAGGCAGGGCTCCTTTTCTACGAGCAGTACTTC
d_call: .; j_call: TRBJ1-3; clone_size: .; v_call: TRBV4-2; cdr3_aa: CASSQGPWDIAVGGTGTTIYF; cdr3_nt: TGTGCCAGCAGCCAGGGACCCTGGGACATAGCGGTCGGGGGGACTGGAACCACCATATATTTT
d_call: TRBD1; j_call: TRBJ2-1; clone_size: few; v_call: TRBV5-6; cdr3_aa: CASSFFRTGPYNEQFF; cdr3_nt: TGTGCCAGCAGCTTTTTCCGGACAGGGCCCTACAATGAGCAGTTCTTC
d_call: TRBD1; j_call: TRBJ2-5; clone_size: .; v_call: TRBV5-4; cdr3_aa: CASSLAPTGGEQETQYF; cdr3_nt: TGTGCCAGCAGCTTGGCCCCGACAGGGGGCGAGCAAGAGACCCAGTACTTC
d_call: .; j_call: TRBJ2-1; clone_size: .; v_call: TRBV5-1; cdr3_aa: CASSLDRNAGNEQFF; cdr3_nt: TGCGCCAGCAGCCTAGACAGAAATGCGGGGAATGAGCAGTTCTTC